The clone carrying this TCR beta chain was recorded a few times. Its antigen is unidentified. An equimolar mix of two oligonucleotides served as the beta constant-region primer for TRBC1 and TRBC2. Nested alpha and beta constant-region primers with the SP2 primer drove four PCR rounds on ligated cDNA. An oligonucleotide with the SP2 primer and a 12-nucleotide UMI was ligated to the cDNA 3' end. In TCRdb, the UMI-ligation and nested PCR reads were re-called with MiXCR into one record per CDR3 protein. The sample has over 110,000 distinct CDR3 sequences; under 25% are singletons. V was pared by 3 bases and J by 7 bases, with 7 bases between. Germline V lookup: CDR1 MNHEY, CDR2 SMNVEV (reference sequence). This CDR3 is 11 amino acids long. Cells stained for CD3, CD4, CD8, CD45RA, CD27 and viability were sorted into four CD45RA/CD27 subsets. The data were taken from a study of naive and memory T cell subsets. Findings and caveats of the study: Naive and memory subsets had different power law exponents for TCR abundance. A few larger clonotypes appeared in naive repertoires, especially CD8, possibly memory cells re-expressing CD45RA. Naive and memory repertoire findings lacked a ground truth for validation.

The TCR comes from a human donor in good health. The sequenced sample was naive CD8+ T cells from blood. The chain links TRBV27 to TRBJ2-7; TRBD2 is a possible D gene (5 bases). CDR3 sequence: CASSFGEEQYF. The CDR3 nucleotides are TGTGCCAGCAGTTTCGGGGAGGAGCAGTACTTC.